This T cell receptor beta chain was sequenced in a study of blood T cells in healthy people across ages. A remark on this clonotype: Its target is not known.

The authors ran a second PCR of roughly 6 to 12 cycles using a sample-barcoded 5' primer and a J-beta primer mix. TCRdb fed the 5' RACE reads into MiXCR, producing one record per CDR3 protein. The table has some 1.8 million distinct CDR3 sequences, approximately 40% seen once. Study outcomes and limitations: Unknown CMV status may confound age-related changes in expanded clones.

The CDR3 covers 12 residues. The V gene lost 4 bases and the J gene lost 10 bases, with 11 bases spanning the gap. Germline V gene lookup returns CDR1 MNHEY and CDR2 SMNVEV (reference sequence). The V and J genes are TRBV27 and TRBJ2-1, with D unclear. What was sequenced was blood. The sequence derives from a human donor in good health. CDR3 residues: CASSYVGSEQFF. CDR3 bases: TGTGCCAGCAGTTACGTCGGGTCGGAGCAGTTCTTC.